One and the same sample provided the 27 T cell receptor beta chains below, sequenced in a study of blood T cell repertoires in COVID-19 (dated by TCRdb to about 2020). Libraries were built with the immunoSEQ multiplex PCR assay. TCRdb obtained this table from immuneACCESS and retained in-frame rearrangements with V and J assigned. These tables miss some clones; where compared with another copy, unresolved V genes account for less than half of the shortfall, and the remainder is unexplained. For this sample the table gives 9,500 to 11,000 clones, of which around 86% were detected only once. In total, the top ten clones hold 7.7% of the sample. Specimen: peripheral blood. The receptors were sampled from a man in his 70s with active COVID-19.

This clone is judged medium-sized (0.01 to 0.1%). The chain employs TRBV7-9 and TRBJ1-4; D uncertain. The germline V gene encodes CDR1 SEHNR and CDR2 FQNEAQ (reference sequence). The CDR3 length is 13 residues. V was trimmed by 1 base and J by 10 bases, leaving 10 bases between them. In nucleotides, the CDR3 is TGTGCCAGCAGCTTAGAGAGCGTAGCAAAACTGTTTTTT. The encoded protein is CASSLESVAKLFF.

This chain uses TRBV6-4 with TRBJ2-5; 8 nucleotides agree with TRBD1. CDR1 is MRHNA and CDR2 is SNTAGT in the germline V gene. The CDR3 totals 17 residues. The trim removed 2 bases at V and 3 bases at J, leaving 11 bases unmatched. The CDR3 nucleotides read TGTGCCAGCAGTGACCCACAGGGGGACGGGCGGAAAGAGACCCAGTACTTC. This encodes CASSDPQGDGRKETQYF.

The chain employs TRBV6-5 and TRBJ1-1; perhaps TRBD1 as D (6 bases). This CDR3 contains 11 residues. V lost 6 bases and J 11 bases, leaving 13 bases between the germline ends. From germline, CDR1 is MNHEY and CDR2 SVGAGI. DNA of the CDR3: TGTGCCAGCAGCCGAGGACAGAGGGCTTTCTTT. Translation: CASSRGQRAFF.

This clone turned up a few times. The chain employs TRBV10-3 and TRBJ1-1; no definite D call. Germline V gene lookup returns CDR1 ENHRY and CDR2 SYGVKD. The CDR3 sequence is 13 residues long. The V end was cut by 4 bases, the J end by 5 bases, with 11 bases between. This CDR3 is CAISVTGYTEAFF. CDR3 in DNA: TGTGCCATCAGTGTGACGGGGTATACTGAAGCTTTCTTT.

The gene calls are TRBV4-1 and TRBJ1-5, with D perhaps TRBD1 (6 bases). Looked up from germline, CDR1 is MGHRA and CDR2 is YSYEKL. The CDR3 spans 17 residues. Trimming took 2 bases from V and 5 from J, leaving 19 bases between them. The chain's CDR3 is CASSQTYTGRAHQPQHF. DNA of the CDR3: TGCGCCAGCAGCCAAACCTACACAGGGAGGGCCCATCAGCCCCAGCATTTT.

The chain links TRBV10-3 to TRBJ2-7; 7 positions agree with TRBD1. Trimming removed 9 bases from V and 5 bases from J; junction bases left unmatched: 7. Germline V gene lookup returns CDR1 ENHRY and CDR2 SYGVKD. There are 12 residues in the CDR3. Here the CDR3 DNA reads TGTGCCATGGGGGACAGTTTTGACGAGCAGTACTTC. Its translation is CAMGDSFDEQYF.

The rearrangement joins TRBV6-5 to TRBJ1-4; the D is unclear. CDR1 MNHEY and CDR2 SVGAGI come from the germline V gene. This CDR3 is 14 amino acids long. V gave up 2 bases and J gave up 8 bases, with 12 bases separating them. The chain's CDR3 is CASSYLTFGEKLFF. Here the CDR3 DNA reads TGTGCCAGCAGTTACCTCACCTTCGGGGAAAAACTGTTTTTT.

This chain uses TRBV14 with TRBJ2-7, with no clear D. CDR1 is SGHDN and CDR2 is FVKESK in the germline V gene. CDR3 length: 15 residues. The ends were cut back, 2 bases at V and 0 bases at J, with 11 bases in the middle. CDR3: CASSQRTLSSYEQYF. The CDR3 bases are TGTGCCAGCAGCCAACGTACTTTGAGCTCCTACGAGCAGTACTTC.

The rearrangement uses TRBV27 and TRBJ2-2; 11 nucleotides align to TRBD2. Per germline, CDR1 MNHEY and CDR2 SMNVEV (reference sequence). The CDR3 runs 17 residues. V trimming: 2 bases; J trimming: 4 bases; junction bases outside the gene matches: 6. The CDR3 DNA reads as TGTGCCAGCAGTTTAGGGCTAGCGGGGGGCCTCACCGGGGAGCTGTTTTTT. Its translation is CASSLGLAGGLTGELFF.

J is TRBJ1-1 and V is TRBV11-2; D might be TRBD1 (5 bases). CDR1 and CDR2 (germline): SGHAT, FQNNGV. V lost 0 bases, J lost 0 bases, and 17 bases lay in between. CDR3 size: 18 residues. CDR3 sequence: CASSLDPGRRGMNTEAFF. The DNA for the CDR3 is TGTGCCAGCAGCTTAGATCCGGGACGGAGGGGCATGAACACTGAAGCTTTCTTT.

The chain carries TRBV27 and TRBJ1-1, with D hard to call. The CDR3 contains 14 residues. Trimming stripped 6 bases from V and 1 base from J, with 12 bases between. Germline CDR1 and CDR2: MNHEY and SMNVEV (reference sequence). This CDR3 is CASRSPPQNTEAFF. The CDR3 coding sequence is TGTGCCAGCAGATCACCCCCACAGAACACTGAAGCTTTCTTT.

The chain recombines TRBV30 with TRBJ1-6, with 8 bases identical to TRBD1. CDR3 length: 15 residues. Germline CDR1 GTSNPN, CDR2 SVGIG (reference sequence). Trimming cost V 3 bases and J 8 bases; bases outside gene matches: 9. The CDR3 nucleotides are TGTGCCTGGAGGGACTGGGGCAGGGGGCATTCACCCCTCCACTTT. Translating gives CAWRDWGRGHSPLHF.

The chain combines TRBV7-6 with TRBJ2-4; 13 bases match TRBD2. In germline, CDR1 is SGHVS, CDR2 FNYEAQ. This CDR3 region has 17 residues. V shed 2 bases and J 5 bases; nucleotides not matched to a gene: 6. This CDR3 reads CASSLSPTSGGQNIQYF. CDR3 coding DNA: TGTGCCAGCAGCTTAAGCCCGACTAGCGGGGGGCAAAACATTCAGTACTTC.

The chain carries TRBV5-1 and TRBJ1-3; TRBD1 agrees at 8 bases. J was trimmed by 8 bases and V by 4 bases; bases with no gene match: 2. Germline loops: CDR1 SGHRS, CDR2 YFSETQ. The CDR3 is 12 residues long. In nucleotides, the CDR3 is TGCGCCAGCAGCCTGACAGGGGACACCATATATTTT. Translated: CASSLTGDTIYF.

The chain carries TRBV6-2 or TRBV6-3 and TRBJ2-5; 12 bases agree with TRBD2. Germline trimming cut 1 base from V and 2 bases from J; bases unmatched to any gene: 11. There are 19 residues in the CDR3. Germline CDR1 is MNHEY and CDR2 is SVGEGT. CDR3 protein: CASSYYTSGGHPPQETQYF. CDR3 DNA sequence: TGTGCCAGCAGTTACTACACTAGCGGGGGGCACCCGCCGCAAGAGACCCAGTACTTC.

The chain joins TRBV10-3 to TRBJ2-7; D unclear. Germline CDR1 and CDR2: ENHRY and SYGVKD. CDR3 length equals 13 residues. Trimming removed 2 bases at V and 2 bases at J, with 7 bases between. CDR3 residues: CAISEGPTYEQYF. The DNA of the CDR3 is TGTGCCATCAGTGAGGGCCCGACCTACGAGCAGTACTTC.

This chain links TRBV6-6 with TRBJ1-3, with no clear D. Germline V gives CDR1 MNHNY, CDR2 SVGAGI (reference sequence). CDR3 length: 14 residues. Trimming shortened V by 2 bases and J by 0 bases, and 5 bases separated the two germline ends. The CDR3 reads CASSYGSSGNTIYF. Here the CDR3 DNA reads TGTGCCAGCAGTTACGGGAGCTCTGGAAACACCATATATTTT.

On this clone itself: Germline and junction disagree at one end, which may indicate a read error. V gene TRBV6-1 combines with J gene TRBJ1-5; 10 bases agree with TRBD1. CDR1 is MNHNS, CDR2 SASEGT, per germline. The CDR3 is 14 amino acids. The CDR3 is CASREGQGGQPQHF. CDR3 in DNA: TGTGCCAGCAGAGAAGGACAGGGGGGTCAGCCCCAGCATTTT.

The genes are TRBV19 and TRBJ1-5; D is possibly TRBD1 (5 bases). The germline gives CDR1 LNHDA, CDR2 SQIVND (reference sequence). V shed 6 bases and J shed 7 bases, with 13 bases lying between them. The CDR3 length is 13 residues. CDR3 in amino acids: CASRSRVWQPQHF. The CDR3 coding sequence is TGTGCCAGTAGAAGCAGGGTATGGCAGCCCCAGCATTTT. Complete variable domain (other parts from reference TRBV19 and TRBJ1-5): DGGITQSPKYLFRKEGQNVTLSCEQNLNHDAMYWYRQDPGQGLRLIYYSQIVNDFQKGDIAEGYSVSREKKESFPLTVTSAQKNPTAFYLCASRSRVWQPQHFGDGTRLSIL.

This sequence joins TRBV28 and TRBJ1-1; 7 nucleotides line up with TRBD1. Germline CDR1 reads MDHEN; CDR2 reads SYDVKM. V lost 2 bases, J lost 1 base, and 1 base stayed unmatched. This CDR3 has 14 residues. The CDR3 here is CASSLQGENTEAFF. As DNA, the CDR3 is TGTGCCAGCAGTTTACAGGGGGAGAACACTGAAGCTTTCTTT.

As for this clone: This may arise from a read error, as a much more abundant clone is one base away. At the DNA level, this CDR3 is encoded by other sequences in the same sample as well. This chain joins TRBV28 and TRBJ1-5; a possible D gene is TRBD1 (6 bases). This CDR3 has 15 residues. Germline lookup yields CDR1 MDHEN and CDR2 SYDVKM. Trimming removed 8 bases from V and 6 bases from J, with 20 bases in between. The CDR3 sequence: CASHPGQTGGQPQHF. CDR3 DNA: TGTGCCAGCCACCCCGGACAGACGGGCGGTCAGCCCCAGCATTTT.

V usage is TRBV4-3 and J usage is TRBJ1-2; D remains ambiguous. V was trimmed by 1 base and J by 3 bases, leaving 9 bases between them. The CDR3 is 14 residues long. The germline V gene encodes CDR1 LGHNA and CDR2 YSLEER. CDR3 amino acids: CASSQVPGYYGYTF. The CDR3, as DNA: TGCGCCAGCAGCCAAGTCCCGGGTTACTATGGCTACACCTTC.

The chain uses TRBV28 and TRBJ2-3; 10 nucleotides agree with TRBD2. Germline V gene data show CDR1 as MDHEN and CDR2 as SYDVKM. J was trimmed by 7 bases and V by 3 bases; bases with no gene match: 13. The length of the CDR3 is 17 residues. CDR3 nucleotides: TGTGCCAGCAGTTTCCCCTCCGAGCGGGGGGGCCAAAATACGCAGTATTTT. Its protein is CASSFPSERGGQNTQYF.

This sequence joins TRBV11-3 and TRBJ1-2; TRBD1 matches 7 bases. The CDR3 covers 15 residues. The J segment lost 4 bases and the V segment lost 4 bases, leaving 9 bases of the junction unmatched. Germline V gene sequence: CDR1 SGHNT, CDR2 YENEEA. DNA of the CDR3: TGTGCCAGCAGCTCCCCGGGACAGAGACCCTATGGCTACACCTTC. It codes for CASSSPGQRPYGYTF.

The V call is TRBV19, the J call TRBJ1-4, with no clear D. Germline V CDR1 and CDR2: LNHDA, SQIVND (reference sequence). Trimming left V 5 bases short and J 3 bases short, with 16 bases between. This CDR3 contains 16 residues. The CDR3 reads CASSPPYSDSNEKLFF. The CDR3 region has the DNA TGTGCCAGTAGTCCGCCCTATTCGGACTCTAATGAAAAACTGTTTTTT.

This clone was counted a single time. CDR3 residues: CASSLSGGPHYEQYF. CDR3 DNA sequence: TGTGCCAGTAGTCTATCCGGGGGGCCGCACTACGAGCAGTACTTC. V usage is TRBV19 and J usage is TRBJ2-7, with D tentatively TRBD2 (7 bases). Germline CDR1 LNHDA, CDR2 SQIVND (reference sequence). V shed 5 bases and J shed 3 bases, with 17 bases lying between them. The CDR3 extends over 15 amino acids.

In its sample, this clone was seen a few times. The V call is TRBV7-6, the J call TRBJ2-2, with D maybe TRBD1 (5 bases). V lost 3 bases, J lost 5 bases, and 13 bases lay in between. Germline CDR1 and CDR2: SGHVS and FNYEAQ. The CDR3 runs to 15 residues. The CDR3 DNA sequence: TGTGCCAGCAGCTTGGGGCAGGTGAAAACCGGGGAGCTGTTTTTT. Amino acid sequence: CASSLGQVKTGELFF.